Listed here is a single TCR beta chain. Its antigen is currently unknown. This sample is drawn from a study of graft-versus-host responses after intestinal transplantation. Study at large: After anti-thymocyte globulin induction, recipients took tacrolimus and steroids for two to three years. Broader study findings: HvG clone declines early post-transplant were associated with peak circulating GvH levels.

TCRdb keeps only in-frame clones here, not all; method: immunoSEQ multiplex PCR. The table has tens of thousands of clones, approximately 90% seen once. Losses at the gene ends were 3 bases for V and 7 bases for J; bases not matched to a gene: 12. CDR3 size: 16 residues. Per the germline V gene, CDR1 is SGHNT and CDR2 is YYREEE (reference sequence). The material was unstimulated CD8+ T cells sorted from spleen or lymph node cells, obtained before intestinal transplant. The chain recombines TRBV5-4 with TRBJ2-5; 10 nucleotides match TRBD1. This sequence was found in a human donor who received an intestinal transplant. This chain's CDR3 is CASSYRTGGLEWTQYF. The CDR3 DNA is TGTGCCAGCAGCTATCGGACAGGGGGGTTGGAGTGGACCCAGTACTTC.